This record looks at one T cell receptor (beta chain) sequence and its context. What it binds is not known. The data derive from a study of lymphopenia after photon versus proton radiotherapy. Libraries were prepared by immunoSEQ multiplex PCR; TCRdb keeps only in-frame clonotypes and omits some of them. Among around 150,000 clones listed, about 88% were seen once. Findings of the study overall: In patients who died, overall survival fell as post-nadir TCR diversity dropped more. Relative stability marked proton patients; photon patients lost diversity and naive cells. Better survival with proton therapy was suggested as possible, not demonstrated.

Trimming left V 3 bases short and J 5 bases short, with 11 bases between. CDR3 length: 14 amino acids. CDR1 is MGHDK, CDR2 SYGVNS, per germline. The specimen was peripheral blood, collected from a patient treated with photon-based radiotherapy. The chain uses TRBV25-1 and TRBJ2-1; D is perhaps TRBD2 (5 bases). The receptor comes from a man aged 50-59 years with gastric cancer. The CDR3 here is CASSDLPRDNEQFF. The CDR3 nucleotides read TGTGCCAGCAGTGACCTCCCGAGGGACAATGAGCAGTTCTTC.